This entry lists 26 T cell receptor beta chains sequenced from one sample in a study of low-dose radiotherapy and immunotherapy resistance in tumors. Primers targeting TRAV and TRBV primed first-strand cDNA, covering alpha and beta chains. The TCRs were subjected to amplification over approximately 18 PCR cycles employing a constant-region primer in conjunction with a V-primer adapter. TCRdb analysed the reads with MiXCR anew, one entry per CDR3 protein. The sample carries 35,000 to 45,000 distinct CDR3 sequences, 25% to 40% recorded once. The time point: before trial treatment. The sample here was PBMCs, taken before treatment. These receptors all come from a male donor with gallbladder cancer.

This clonotype was counted many times. The junction and the germline gene differ at one end; a read error may be behind it. The chain uses TRBV5-1 and TRBJ2-5; 7 bases map to TRBD1. The CDR3 contains 13 residues. Germline assignment: CDR1 SGHRS and CDR2 YFSETQ. CDR3 in amino acids: CASSQGDSWMVNF. CDR3 nucleotide sequence: TGCGCCAGCAGCCAGGGGGACAGCTGGATGGTTAACTTC.

DNA for the CDR3: TGTGCCAGCTCACCCCCGCAGGGCTCGAACACTGAAGCTTTCTTT. Encoded protein: CASSPPQGSNTEAFF. The chain couples TRBV18 to TRBJ1-1, with D perhaps matching TRBD1 (5 bases). The CDR3 covers 15 residues. CDR1 and CDR2 (germline): KGHSH, LQKENI. V was trimmed by 3 bases and J by 1 base, leaving 12 bases between them.

This clonotype has at least ten counts. This chain uses TRBV7-2 with TRBJ1-1; D is ambiguous. CDR1 is SGHTA and CDR2 is FQGNSA in the germline V gene. The V end was cut by 5 bases, the J end by 5 bases, with 15 bases between. The CDR3 runs 14 residues. CDR3 sequence (DNA): TGTGCCAGCAGCATAACCCCGAGGACGACTGAAGCTTTCTTT. This sequence encodes CASSITPRTTEAFF.

Ten or more counts support this clonotype. The chain has TRBV5-5 and TRBJ2-3, with 8 bases fitting TRBD2. Germline CDR1 SGHKS, CDR2 YYEKEE (reference sequence). This CDR3 region has 17 residues. After removal of 1 base from V and 0 bases from J, the junction contained 7 bases not matched to a gene. In DNA form, the CDR3 reads TGTGCCAGCAGCTTGTATACTAGCGGAACTAGCACAGATACGCAGTATTTT. Translating gives CASSLYTSGTSTDTQYF.

The chain has TRBV18 and TRBJ1-6, with 8 bases matching TRBD1. This CDR3 contains 17 residues. From germline, CDR1 is KGHSH and CDR2 LQKENI. Losses at the gene ends were 10 bases for V and 7 bases for J; bases not matched to a gene: 18. CDR3 bases: TGTGCCATCCCCTCCACGCCCGGAGGACAGGGAAATTCACCCCTCCACTTT. This encodes CAIPSTPGGQGNSPLHF.

This clonotype was recorded once. CDR3 sequence reads: CASIEPGGMDTEAFF. The CDR3, as DNA: TGTGCCAGCATCGAGCCGGGGGGCATGGACACTGAAGCTTTCTTT. The rearrangement joins TRBV6-6 to TRBJ1-1; weak D call: TRBD1 (6 bases). The CDR3 totals 15 residues. Trimming cost V 7 bases and J 3 bases, with 18 bases left between them. Germline V CDR1 and CDR2: MNHNY, SVGAGI (reference sequence).

Ten or more counts support this clonotype. The V gene is TRBV10-3, the J gene TRBJ2-1, with D possibly matching TRBD1 (5 bases). Germline V gene sequence: CDR1 ENHRY, CDR2 SYGVKD. The CDR3 runs 18 residues. With 4 bases removed from V and 1 base from J, the gap between germline ends came to 20 bases. The CDR3 spells CAISAGQPNLKSYNEQFF. The CDR3 DNA is TGTGCCATCAGTGCTGGACAACCTAATCTAAAGTCCTACAATGAGCAGTTCTTC.

This clonotype has a count of ten or more. The chain carries TRBV2 and TRBJ2-7; 13 bases match TRBD2. V trimming: 6 bases; J trimming: 7 bases; junction bases outside the gene matches: 6. CDR1 and CDR2 from the germline V gene are SNHLY and FYNNEI. The CDR3 is 14 residues long. Here the CDR3 reads CASSRTSGSGEQYF. The DNA for the CDR3 is TGTGCCAGCAGCCGGACTAGCGGGAGCGGAGAGCAGTACTTC.

This chain connects TRBV5-1 to TRBJ2-7; unclear D gene. The CDR3 contains 13 residues. Per germline, CDR1 SGHRS and CDR2 YFSETQ. V was shortened by 1 base and J by 9 bases, with 14 bases between the two germline ends. The CDR3 bases are TGCGCCAGCAGCTTGATTGCGCAAGGCATGCAGTACTTC. Its protein product is CASSLIAQGMQYF.

This clonotype was observed a few times. The chain links TRBV7-8 to TRBJ2-2, with 8 bases lining up with TRBD2. From germline, CDR1 is SGHVS and CDR2 FQNEAQ. The CDR3 is 15 residues long. V gave up 11 bases and J gave up 0 bases; unmatched junction bases: 8. The CDR3 nucleotides are TGTGCCCTCCCGGGGGGGACGACGAACACCGGGGAGCTGTTTTTT. It translates to CALPGGTTNTGELFF. Drawing the rest from reference TRBV7-8 and TRBJ2-2, the complete variable domain is GAGVSQSPRYKVAKRGQDVALRCDPISGHVSLFWYQQALGQGPEFLTYFQNEAQLDKSGLPSDRFFAERPEGSVSTLKIQRTQQEDSAVYLCALPGGTTNTGELFFGEGSRLTVL.

The V and J genes are TRBV6-1 and TRBJ1-1; 7 bases are shared with TRBD1. V was clipped by 2 bases and J by 7 bases; unmatched bases: 13. This CDR3 is built from 16 residues. Germline lookup yields CDR1 MNHNS and CDR2 SASEGT. CDR3 sequence (DNA): TGTGCCAGCAGTGAAAGGGTCAGGGGGGGGGCATATGAAGCTTTCTTT. It translates to CASSERVRGGAYEAFF.

The genes are TRBV4-2 and TRBJ1-3, with D unresolved. The CDR3 consists of 15 residues. In germline, CDR1 is LGHNA, CDR2 YNFKEQ. The germline V and J ends were trimmed by 0 bases and 0 bases, with 6 bases remaining between them. CDR3 sequence reads: CASSQDHYSGNTIYF. CDR3 DNA: TGTGCCAGCAGCCAAGATCACTACTCTGGAAACACCATATATTTT.

Ten or more counts support this clonotype. The rearrangement uses TRBV28 and TRBJ2-7; 8 positions match TRBD1. The germline V gene encodes CDR1 MDHEN and CDR2 SYDVKM. The V and J ends lost 8 bases and 4 bases, in that order; junction bases with no gene match: 10. The CDR3 extends over 14 amino acids. CDR3 sequence: CASGGPGGMYEQYF. CDR3 bases: TGTGCCAGCGGGGGGCCAGGGGGCATGTACGAGCAGTACTTC.

There are many counts of this clonotype. This chain joins TRBV29-1 and TRBJ1-3; perhaps TRBD1 as D (6 bases). Germline V gene data show CDR1 as SQVTM and CDR2 as ANQGSEA. The V and J ends lost 4 bases and 0 bases respectively, with 10 bases between them. The CDR3 is 14 amino acids. This chain's CDR3 is CSVAGGLSGNTIYF. CDR3 bases: TGCAGCGTTGCCGGGGGCCTCTCTGGAAACACCATATATTTT.

This clonotype was seen ten or more times. The rearrangement uses TRBV29-1 and TRBJ1-2; D unresolved. CDR1 and CDR2 from the germline V gene are SQVTM and ANQGSEA. V lost 4 bases, J lost 2 bases, and 8 bases lay in between. This CDR3 comprises 12 residues. Here the CDR3 reads CSVVLPNYGYTF. DNA for the CDR3: TGCAGCGTTGTACTGCCCAACTATGGCTACACCTTC.

The sample holds many counts of this clonotype. The V and J genes are TRBV23-1 and TRBJ2-7, with a tentative D call TRBD1 (5 bases). TRBV23-1 is identified as an open reading frame with a role that is uncertain. This CDR3 is built from 13 residues. V lost 7 bases and J 2 bases, leaving 12 bases between the germline ends. This CDR3 reads CASTGQGAYEQYF. DNA of the CDR3: TGCGCCAGCACAGGGCAGGGCGCCTACGAGCAGTACTTC.

This clonotype was counted many times. The rearrangement uses TRBV12-3 or TRBV12-4 and TRBJ1-1; no definite D call. Between the trimmed V and J ends, which lost 4 bases and 7 bases, there was a span of 16 bases. The length of the CDR3 is 14 residues. The CDR3 nucleotides are TGTGCCAGCAGTTCACGCTACCGAACCAGTGAAGCTTTCTTT. Residues: CASSSRYRTSEAFF.

This clonotype was picked up many times. This chain uses TRBV12-3 or TRBV12-4 with TRBJ2-1; D unresolved. The ends were cut back, 6 bases at V and 10 bases at J, with 13 bases in the middle. This CDR3 is built from 12 residues. The CDR3 loop is CASSRKGAEQFF. Written as DNA, the CDR3 is TGTGCCAGCAGCAGGAAAGGCGCAGAGCAGTTCTTC.

This clonotype was seen once. This chain connects TRBV18 to TRBJ1-2, with D possibly matching TRBD1 (6 bases). Looked up from germline, CDR1 is KGHSH and CDR2 is LQKENI. The CDR3 consists of 14 residues. V lost 3 bases to trimming and J lost 2 bases, with 10 bases between them. CDR3 protein: CASSPGADNYGYTF. Written as DNA, the CDR3 is TGTGCCAGCTCACCGGGGGCAGACAACTATGGCTACACCTTC.

About this clonotype itself: A read error is the likely source, as a far larger clone sits one nucleotide away. This rearrangement joins TRBV9 to TRBJ2-7; 14 nucleotides match TRBD2. V dropped 2 bases and J dropped 5; count of bases not matched to a gene: 9. This CDR3 is built from 17 residues. The germline gives CDR1 SGDLS, CDR2 YYNGEE. In DNA form, the CDR3 reads TGTGCCAGCAGCGTGACTCCGGGACTAGCGGGAGTTGACGAGCAGTACTTC. Amino acid sequence: CASSVTPGLAGVDEQYF.

In its sample, this clonotype was seen many times. This chain connects TRBV19 to TRBJ2-5; D unresolved. This CDR3 is built from 13 residues. CDR1 LNHDA and CDR2 SQIVND come from the germline V gene (reference sequence). V was pared by 6 bases and J by 5 bases, with 13 bases between. For the CDR3, the DNA is TGTGCCAGTAGATCCCAACTGGGGGAGACCCAGTACTTC. Translation: CASRSQLGETQYF.

In this sample, this clonotype turned up many times. This chain connects TRBV27 to TRBJ2-1, with a tentative D call TRBD1 (6 bases). V was cut by 6 bases and J by 4 bases, with 10 bases left in between. Germline lookup yields CDR1 MNHEY and CDR2 SMNVEV (reference sequence). The CDR3 runs to 13 residues. The CDR3 nucleotides read TGTGCCAGCAGCCTACAGGGTTACAATGAGCAGTTCTTC. This translates into CASSLQGYNEQFF.

This clonotype showed up many times. The chain uses TRBV5-1 and TRBJ1-1; TRBD1 is a possible D gene (5 bases). The CDR3 has 15 amino acids. V lost 3 bases to trimming and J lost 4 bases, with 16 bases between them. The germline V gene encodes CDR1 SGHRS and CDR2 YFSETQ. In nucleotides, the CDR3 is TGCGCCAGCAGCTACGGGGGGGGTCTGGGCACTGAAGCTTTCTTT. Protein sequence: CASSYGGGLGTEAFF. The full variable domain, rest sourced from reference TRBV5-1 and TRBJ1-1, is KAGVTQTPRYLIKTRGQQVTLSCSPISGHRSVSWYQQTPGQGLQFLFEYFSETQRNKGNFPGRFSGRQFSNSRSEMNVSTLELGDSALYLCASSYGGGLGTEAFFGQGTRLTVV.

The table lists this clonotype with many counts. This chain links TRBV12-3 or TRBV12-4 with TRBJ2-2; D ambiguous. V was shortened by 6 bases and J by 6 bases, with 8 bases between the two germline ends. The CDR3 is 12 amino acids. CDR3 nucleotide sequence: TGTGCCAGCAGAGACCCACCCGGGGAGCTGTTTTTT. It specifies CASRDPPGELFF.

This clonotype was picked up many times. The chain is built from TRBV28 and TRBJ2-3; D not certain. Per the germline V gene, CDR1 is MDHEN and CDR2 is SYDVKM. The CDR3 is 14 residues long. Between the trimmed V and J ends, which lost 7 bases and 0 bases, there was a span of 11 bases. This chain's CDR3 is CASTQVESTDTQYF. CDR3 nucleotides: TGTGCCAGCACCCAGGTTGAGAGCACAGATACGCAGTATTTT.

Many counts were recorded for this clonotype. The chain employs TRBV20-1 and TRBJ2-3, with TRBD2 matching over 10 bases. The CDR3 extends over 15 amino acids. Germline V gene data show CDR1 as DFQATT and CDR2 as SNEGSKA (reference sequence). V gave up 1 base and J gave up 1 base; unmatched junction bases: 2. This CDR3 reads CSARAGTSGTDTQYF. In nucleotides, the CDR3 is TGCAGTGCTAGAGCCGGGACTAGCGGCACAGATACGCAGTATTTT.